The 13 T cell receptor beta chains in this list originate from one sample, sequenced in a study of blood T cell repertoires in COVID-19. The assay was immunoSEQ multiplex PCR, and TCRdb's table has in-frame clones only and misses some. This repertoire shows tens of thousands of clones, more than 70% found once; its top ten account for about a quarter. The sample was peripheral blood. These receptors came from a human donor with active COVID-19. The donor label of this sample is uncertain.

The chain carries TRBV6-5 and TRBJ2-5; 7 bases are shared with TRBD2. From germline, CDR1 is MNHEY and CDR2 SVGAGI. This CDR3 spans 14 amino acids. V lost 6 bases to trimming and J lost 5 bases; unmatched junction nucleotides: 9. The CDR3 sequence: CASRPGLGRETQYF. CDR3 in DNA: TGTGCCAGCAGACCAGGACTAGGGAGGGAGACCCAGTACTTC.

CDR3 DNA sequence: TGTGCCAGCAGTCCTGTGGTGGGGGCGTGGGTCCCAGGTTCACCCCTCCACTTT. Protein sequence: CASSPVVGAWVPGSPLHF. The V and J genes are TRBV6-6 and TRBJ1-6; D perhaps matches TRBD1 (6 bases). Germline V gives CDR1 MNHNY, CDR2 SVGAGI (reference sequence). V was pared by 5 bases and J by 9 bases, with 26 bases between. CDR3 length: 18 residues.

As DNA, the CDR3 is TGTGCCAGCAGTTTATCGGGGCAGACCAATGGCTACACCTTC. Amino acid sequence: CASSLSGQTNGYTF. The rearrangement uses TRBV27 and TRBJ1-2; D is possibly TRBD1 (5 bases). V shed 0 bases and J shed 6 bases, with 11 bases lying between them. Per germline, CDR1 MNHEY and CDR2 SMNVEV (reference sequence). This CDR3 region has 14 residues.

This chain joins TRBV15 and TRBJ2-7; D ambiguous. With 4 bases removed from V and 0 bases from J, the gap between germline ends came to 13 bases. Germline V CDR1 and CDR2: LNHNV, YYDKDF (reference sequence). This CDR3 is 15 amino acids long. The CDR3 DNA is TGTGCCACCAGCAAAGCAGGATACTTCTCCTACGAGCAGTACTTC. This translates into CATSKAGYFSYEQYF.

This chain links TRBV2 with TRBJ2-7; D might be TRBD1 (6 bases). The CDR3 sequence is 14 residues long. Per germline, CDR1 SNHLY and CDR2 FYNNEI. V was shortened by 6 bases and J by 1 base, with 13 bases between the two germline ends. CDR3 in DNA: TGTGCCAGCAGAGGACAGTCCGGGTCCTACGAGCAGTACTTC. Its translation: CASRGQSGSYEQYF.

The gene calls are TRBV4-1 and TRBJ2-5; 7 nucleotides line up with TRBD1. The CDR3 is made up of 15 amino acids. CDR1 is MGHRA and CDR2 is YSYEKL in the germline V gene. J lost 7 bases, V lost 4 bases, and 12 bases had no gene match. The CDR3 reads CASSRLSGGDRTQYF. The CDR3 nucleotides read TGCGCCAGCAGCCGCCTTTCAGGGGGAGATCGGACCCAGTACTTC.

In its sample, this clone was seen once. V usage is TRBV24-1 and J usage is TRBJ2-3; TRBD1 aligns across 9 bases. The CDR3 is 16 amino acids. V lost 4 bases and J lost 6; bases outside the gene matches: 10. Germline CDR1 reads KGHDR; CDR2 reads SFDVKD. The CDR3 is CATSEGQGALGDTQYF. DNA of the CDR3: TGTGCCACCAGTGAGGGACAGGGTGCATTGGGCGATACGCAGTATTTT.

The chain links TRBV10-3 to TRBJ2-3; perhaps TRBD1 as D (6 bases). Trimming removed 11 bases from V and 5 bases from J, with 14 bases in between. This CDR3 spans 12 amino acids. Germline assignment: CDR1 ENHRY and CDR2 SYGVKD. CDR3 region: CAGSGVGDTQYF. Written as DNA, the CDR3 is TGTGCCGGTTCAGGGGTGGGAGATACGCAGTATTTT.

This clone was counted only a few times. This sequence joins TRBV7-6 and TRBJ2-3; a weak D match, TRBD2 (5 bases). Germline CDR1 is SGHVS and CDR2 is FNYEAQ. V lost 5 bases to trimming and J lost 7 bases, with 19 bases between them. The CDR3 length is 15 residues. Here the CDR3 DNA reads TGTGCCAGCAGCGCCCGGGCTTCTCCCGGGAATACGCAGTATTTT. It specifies CASSARASPGNTQYF.

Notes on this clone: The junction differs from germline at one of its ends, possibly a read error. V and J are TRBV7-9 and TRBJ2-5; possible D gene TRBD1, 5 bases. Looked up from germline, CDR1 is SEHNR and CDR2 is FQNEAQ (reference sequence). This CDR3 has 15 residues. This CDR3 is CASRFDSPRQETQYF. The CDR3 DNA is TGTGCCAGCCGCTTTGACAGCCCTCGTCAAGAGACCCAGTACTTC.

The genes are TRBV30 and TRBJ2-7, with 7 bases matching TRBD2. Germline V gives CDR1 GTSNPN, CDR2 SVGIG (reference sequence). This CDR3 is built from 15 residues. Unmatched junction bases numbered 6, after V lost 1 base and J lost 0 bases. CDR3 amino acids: CAWSDSGVSSYEQYF. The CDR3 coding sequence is TGTGCCTGGAGTGACAGCGGGGTTAGCTCCTACGAGCAGTACTTC.

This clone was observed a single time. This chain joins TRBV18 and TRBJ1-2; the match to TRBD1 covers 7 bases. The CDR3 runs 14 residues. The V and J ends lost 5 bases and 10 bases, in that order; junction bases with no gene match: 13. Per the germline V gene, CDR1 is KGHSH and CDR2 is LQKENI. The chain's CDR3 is CASSTTEGQSTYTF. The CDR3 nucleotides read TGTGCCAGCTCAACAACCGAGGGACAGTCTACCTACACCTTC.

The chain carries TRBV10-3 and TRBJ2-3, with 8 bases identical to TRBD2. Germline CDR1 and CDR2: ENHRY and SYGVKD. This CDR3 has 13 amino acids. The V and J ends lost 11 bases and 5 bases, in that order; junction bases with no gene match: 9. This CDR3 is CAGSGGPGDTQYF. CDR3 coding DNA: TGTGCCGGCAGCGGGGGCCCTGGAGATACGCAGTATTTT.